The 18 T cell receptor beta chains given below trace back to one sample, sequenced in a study of response to subunit inactivated influenza vaccine. TCRdb reprocessed the RT-PCR reads via MiXCR and lists one record per CDR3 protein. The table shows roughly 760,000 distinct CDR3 sequences, with about 20% occurring only once. Sequenced here: PBMCs from blood, sampled around 5 days after vaccination. The source is a man between 45 and 60 years old who received an inactivated influenza vaccine.

The chain carries TRBV4-2 and TRBJ2-5; 7 bases are a match to TRBD1. Trimming removed 3 bases from V and 3 bases from J; junction bases left unmatched: 1. In germline, CDR1 is LGHNA, CDR2 YNFKEQ. The CDR3 runs 13 residues. CDR3 DNA sequence: TGTGCCAGCAGCCATGGACAGGAAGAGACCCAGTACTTC. Translating gives CASSHGQEETQYF.

This clonotype came up a few times. V is TRBV20-1 and J is TRBJ2-3; 8 nucleotides line up with TRBD1. CDR1 is DFQATT, CDR2 SNEGSKA, per germline (reference sequence). The V segment lost 5 bases and the J segment 3 bases; nucleotides outside the gene matches: 7. This CDR3 contains 14 residues. The DNA for the CDR3 is TGCAGTGCTGTCGGACAGGGCGATACAGATACGCAGTATTTT. Translation gives CSAVGQGDTDTQYF.

The chain combines TRBV7-2 with TRBJ2-5, with TRBD1 matching over 9 bases. CDR1 SGHTA and CDR2 FQGNSA come from the germline V gene. The CDR3 runs 16 residues. The V and J ends lost 4 bases and 1 base, in that order; junction bases with no gene match: 7. The CDR3 region has the DNA TGTGCCAGCAGCTCCCATCGGACAGGGGCCCAAGAGACCCAGTACTTC. The encoded protein is CASSSHRTGAQETQYF.

The rearrangement links TRBV25-1 to TRBJ2-2; 8 nucleotides agree with TRBD1. Trimming at V came to 7 bases and at J to 6 bases, leaving 10 bases not matched to a gene. This CDR3 has 15 amino acids. Germline-derived CDR1 and CDR2 are MGHDK and SYGVNS. CDR3 in DNA: TGTGCCAGCACAGGACAGGGCCTTGGTGCCGGGGAGCTGTTTTTT. Translating gives CASTGQGLGAGELFF.

In DNA form, the CDR3 reads TGCGCCAGCAGCCAAGCGGCGTCGTCGAACACCGGGGAGCTGTTTTTT. Translated: CASSQAASSNTGELFF. The genes are TRBV4-3 and TRBJ2-2; D is uncertain. This CDR3 contains 16 residues. Germline V gene data show CDR1 as LGHNA and CDR2 as YSLEER. Trimming left V 1 base short and J 0 bases short, with 9 bases between.

In its sample, this clonotype was seen a few times. The chain combines TRBV7-9 with TRBJ2-1; D perhaps matches TRBD2 (6 bases). This CDR3 is built from 15 residues. V was cut by 5 bases and J by 5 bases, with 16 bases left in between. Germline CDR1 SEHNR, CDR2 FQNEAQ (reference sequence). DNA of the CDR3: TGTGCCAGCAGCCGGGACTTCCAGAAGCACAATGAGCAGTTCTTC. This codes for CASSRDFQKHNEQFF.

The chain joins TRBV7-2 to TRBJ1-6; D possibly corresponds to TRBD1 (6 bases). The germline V and J ends were trimmed by 0 bases and 9 bases, with 12 bases remaining between them. Germline V gene sequence: CDR1 SGHTA, CDR2 FQGNSA. This CDR3 is built from 15 residues. CDR3 DNA sequence: TGTGCCAGCAGCTTAGCGGAAGGGGGTAGTTCACCCCTCCACTTT. Translated: CASSLAEGGSSPLHF. Full variable domain (remainder filled in from reference TRBV7-2 and TRBJ1-6): GAGVSQSPSNKVTEKGKDVELRCDPISGHTALYWYRQSLGQGLEFLIYFQGNSAPDKSGLPSDRFSAERTGGSVSTLTIQRTQQEDSAVYLCASSLAEGGSSPLHFGNGTRLTVT.

The chain combines TRBV15 with TRBJ2-1; unclear D gene. Trimming shortened V by 5 bases and J by 0 bases, and 11 bases separated the two germline ends. Germline assignment: CDR1 LNHNV and CDR2 YYDKDF (reference sequence). The CDR3 has 15 residues. CDR3 sequence reads: CATSHGRSSYNEQFF. Written as DNA, the CDR3 is TGTGCCACCAGCCACGGACGGAGCTCCTACAATGAGCAGTTCTTC. The variable domain in full, completed from reference TRBV15 and TRBJ2-1, reads DAMVIQNPRYQVTQFGKPVTLSCSQTLNHNVMYWYQQKSSQAPKLLFHYYDKDFNNEADTPDNFQSRRPNTSFCFLDIRSPGLGDTAMYLCATSHGRSSYNEQFFGPGTRLTVL.

The J gene is TRBJ2-7, the V gene TRBV3-1; TRBD1 is a possible D gene (5 bases). V lost 1 base and J 3 bases, leaving 13 bases between the germline ends. The V gene's germline CDR1 is LGHDT and CDR2 YNNKEL (reference sequence). The CDR3 runs to 15 residues. CDR3 loop: CASSQVQGAYYEQYF. CDR3 sequence (DNA): TGTGCCAGCAGCCAAGTCCAGGGCGCCTACTACGAGCAGTACTTC.

CDR3 amino acids: CASSSSRPGPSTDTQYF. The CDR3 bases are TGTGCCAGCAGCTCATCAAGACCGGGACCCAGCACAGATACGCAGTATTTT. This chain connects TRBV7-2 to TRBJ2-3; D could derive from TRBD1 or TRBD2 (5 bases each). The ends were cut back, 4 bases at V and 0 bases at J, with 17 bases in the middle. The CDR3 totals 17 residues. Germline V lookup: CDR1 SGHTA, CDR2 FQGNSA.

J is TRBJ2-1 and V is TRBV6-5; no definite D call. The CDR3 contains 11 residues. V lost 5 bases, J lost 12 bases, and 11 bases lay in between. Looked up from germline, CDR1 is MNHEY and CDR2 is SVGAGI. The CDR3 is CASSANWRQFF. The DNA for the CDR3 is TGTGCCAGCAGTGCGAACTGGCGGCAGTTCTTC.

This clonotype was seen more than once but under ten times. J is TRBJ2-1 and V is TRBV20-1; D remains unclear. The CDR3 covers 17 residues. Germline V CDR1 and CDR2: DFQATT, SNEGSKA (reference sequence). V was shortened by 3 bases and J by 8 bases, with 26 bases between the two germline ends. Written as DNA, the CDR3 is TGCAGTGCTAGGGCCGGGTCCTTTTTCCCTTTAATCGATGAGCAGTTCTTC. Protein sequence: CSARAGSFFPLIDEQFF.

This clonotype was seen a handful of times. The V and J genes are TRBV20-1 and TRBJ1-1; D is unresolved. This CDR3 comprises 14 residues. Trimming stripped 0 bases from V and 6 bases from J, with 14 bases between. Germline CDR1 is DFQATT and CDR2 is SNEGSKA (reference sequence). CDR3 sequence (DNA): TGCAGTGCTAGAGATTACGCACTGTTCCCTGAAGCTTTCTTT. It encodes CSARDYALFPEAFF.

This chain connects TRBV4-3 to TRBJ2-1; D call uncertain. CDR1 and CDR2 from the germline V gene are LGHNA and YSLEER. This CDR3 spans 15 amino acids. Trimming took off 0 bases at V and 4 bases at J, with 10 bases between the two ends. The CDR3 loop is CASSQDSRPYNEQFF. CDR3 coding DNA: TGCGCCAGCAGCCAAGATAGCAGACCGTACAATGAGCAGTTCTTC.

This chain uses TRBV18 with TRBJ2-1, with D maybe TRBD2 (8 bases). Germline-derived CDR1 and CDR2 are KGHSH and LQKENI. Between the trimmed V and J ends, which lost 0 bases and 4 bases, there was a span of 19 bases. CDR3 length: 18 residues. This CDR3 reads CASSPPSGGLGIYNEQFF. CDR3 sequence (DNA): TGTGCCAGCTCACCACCTTCAGGGGGACTAGGGATTTACAATGAGCAGTTCTTC.

The chain uses TRBV5-1 and TRBJ2-5, with 10 bases lining up with TRBD2. V dropped 4 bases and J dropped 0; count of bases not matched to a gene: 3. Germline V lookup: CDR1 SGHRS, CDR2 YFSETQ. This CDR3 comprises 15 residues. The DNA of the CDR3 is TGCGCCAGCAGCACGGGGACTAGCGACCAAGAGACCCAGTACTTC. It yields the protein CASSTGTSDQETQYF.

The V and J genes are TRBV21-1 and TRBJ2-7; the D call in the table, TRBD2, was not verified against the DNA. TRBV21-1 has pseudogene status. This CDR3 is built from 15 residues. Written as DNA, the CDR3 is TGTGCCAGCAGCAATGGCCTAGCGGGAGGGAACGAGCAGTACTTC. Translation gives CASSNGLAGGNEQYF.

The chain joins TRBV7-8 to TRBJ2-3; a weak D match, TRBD2 (7 bases). The CDR3 loop spans 15 amino acids. Germline CDR1 SGHVS, CDR2 FQNEAQ. Trimming stripped 1 base from V and 5 bases from J, with 13 bases between. The CDR3: CASSLGGGPRDTQYF. The CDR3 DNA reads TGTGCCAGCAGCTTAGGGGGGGGGCCGAGAGATACGCAGTATTTT.